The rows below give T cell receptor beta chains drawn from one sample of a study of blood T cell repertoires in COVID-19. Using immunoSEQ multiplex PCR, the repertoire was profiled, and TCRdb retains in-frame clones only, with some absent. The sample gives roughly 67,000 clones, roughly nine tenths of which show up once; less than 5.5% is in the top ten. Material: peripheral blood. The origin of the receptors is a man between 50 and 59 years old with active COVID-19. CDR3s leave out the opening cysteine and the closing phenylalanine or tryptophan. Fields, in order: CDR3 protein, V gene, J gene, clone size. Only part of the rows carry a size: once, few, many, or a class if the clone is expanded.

ASSKTSGAPQETQY	TRBV7-2	TRBJ2-5	NA
ATSRENRNTEAF	TRBV15	TRBJ1-1	NA
ASSVQPGPLNEKLF	TRBV5-5	TRBJ1-4	NA
ASSLAPDNYGYT	TRBV5-1	TRBJ1-2	NA
ASSPYRGSGYGYT	TRBV5-4	TRBJ1-2	NA
ASTPGGGYGYT	TRBV7-9	TRBJ1-2	NA
ASSRTASGGYT	TRBV5-6	TRBJ1-2	NA
ASSPRQGNGYT	TRBV14	TRBJ1-2	NA
ASSVDRRDSGNTIY	TRBV9	TRBJ1-3	NA
ASSLQGSYGYT	TRBV11-2	TRBJ1-2	NA
ASSPSGGAEDEQY	TRBV4-2	TRBJ2-7	NA
ANQREGGTQY	TRBV10-3	TRBJ2-3	NA
ASRDWWSYEQY	TRBV2	TRBJ2-7	NA
ASSEPSDKQPQH	TRBV9	TRBJ1-5	once
ASRLSANTGELF	TRBV7-2	TRBJ2-2	NA
ASSIDAGVRQPQH	TRBV19	TRBJ1-5	NA
ASSLGLGQPQH	TRBV4-1	TRBJ1-5	NA
ASSQGGRERKETQY	TRBV4-2	TRBJ2-5	NA
ASSPLGYTGELF	TRBV6-4	TRBJ2-2	once
ASSVADSGSSYEQY	TRBV9	TRBJ2-7	NA
ASSLGLAGGQETQY	TRBV7-7	TRBJ2-5	NA
ATSSRQGFDTEAF	TRBV15	TRBJ1-1	NA
ASTDAGRDWVQY	TRBV6-5	TRBJ2-7	NA
ATSDRDRGSSTDTQY	TRBV24-1	TRBJ2-3	NA
ASSQDQSGGPDTQY	TRBV4-2	TRBJ2-3	medium-sized
ASSPGGGQDNSPLH	TRBV4-2	TRBJ1-6	NA
ASSLLGARNNEQF	TRBV27	TRBJ2-1	NA
ASSSPDRGLYEQY	TRBV7-3	TRBJ2-7	NA
ASSGTTSGAQETQY	TRBV11-2	TRBJ2-5	NA
ASSLIPQETQY	TRBV12-3/TRBV12-4	TRBJ2-5	NA
ASRGGPYSNQPQH	TRBV2	TRBJ1-5	NA
ASSHALTGTNEKLF	TRBV4-2	TRBJ1-4	once
ASSTGVGGIGEQF	TRBV6-6	TRBJ2-1	NA
SVSVAGGPAYEQY	TRBV29-1	TRBJ2-7	NA
ASSPTGTVNTEAF	TRBV7-2	TRBJ1-1	NA
ASSLRTGGSEQF	TRBV5-1	TRBJ2-1	NA
SVGQGGQETQY	TRBV29-1	TRBJ2-5	NA
ASSTRTAFGDTQY	TRBV9	TRBJ2-3	NA
ASSLGLAGGTRAKNIQY	TRBV5-1	TRBJ2-4	NA
ASTQTGSSNQPQH	TRBV2	TRBJ1-5	NA
ASLNTPGPGELF	TRBV5-1	TRBJ2-2	NA
ASSLTGTRGTDTQY	TRBV11-2	TRBJ2-3	NA
ASSRPYEQGNTEAF	TRBV5-6	TRBJ1-1	NA
ATSNVILAGGYEQF	TRBV15	TRBJ2-1	once
SVDIQGQETQY	TRBV29-1	TRBJ2-5	NA
SVGSFRGYT	TRBV29-1	TRBJ1-2	NA
ATSRDVTSGSTDTQY	TRBV15	TRBJ2-3	NA
ASREQGALGNTIY	TRBV2	TRBJ1-3	once
ASSPGETGIYGYT	TRBV18	TRBJ1-2	medium-sized